The clone carrying this T cell receptor (beta chain) is a singleton in its sample. These data come from a study of blood T cell repertoires in COVID-19. The V end lost 0 bases, the J end lost 7 bases, and 7 bases lay between the germline ends. This CDR3 is 12 amino acids long. Germline V gives CDR1 SGHDT, CDR2 YYEEEE. Method: immunoSEQ multiplex PCR; TCRdb's copy keeps in-frame clones and lacks some. This table has about 440,000 clones, 80% to 90% appearing once. The sequence derives from a woman in her 30s with acute or convalescent COVID-19. Sequencing was carried out using peripheral blood. The chain couples TRBV5-6 to TRBJ1-1; D remains unclear. The CDR3 region has the DNA TGTGCCAGCAGCTTGGCCGCGGGTGAAGCTTTCTTT. Amino acids: CASSLAAGEAFF. The full variable domain, with the rest looked up from reference TRBV5-6 and TRBJ1-1, is DAGVTQSPTHLIKTRGQQVTLRCSPKSGHDTVSWYQQALGQGPQFIFQYYEEEERQRGNFPDRFSGHQFPNYSSELNVNALLLGDSALYLCASSLAAGEAFFGQGTRLTVV.